Following are 7 T cell receptor beta chains from one sample sequenced in a study of cytomegalovirus exposure and HLA in healthy donors. Researchers ran the PCR with 60 Vbeta and 13 Jbeta primers. The data were produced by immunoSEQ multiplex PCR, yet TCRdb's version contains in-frame clones alone and is incomplete. The data show approximately 170,000 clones, about 65% seen once. Sequencing was performed on PBMCs. The receptors here all came from a young woman in good health and CMV-seropositive.

This chain connects TRBV18 to TRBJ2-1; no firm D call. Deletions cut 3 bases from V and 5 bases from J, with 14 bases between. The CDR3 spans 15 residues. Per germline, CDR1 KGHSH and CDR2 LQKENI. The CDR3 DNA reads as TGTGCCAGCTCACCGGTTATCGTACAACACAATGAGCAGTTCTTC. Translated: CASSPVIVQHNEQFF. Filled out from reference TRBV18 and TRBJ2-1, the complete variable domain reads NAGVMQNPRHLVRRRGQEARLRCSPMKGHSHVYWYRQLPEEGLKFMVYLQKENIIDESGMPKERFSAEFPKEGPSILRIQQVVRGDSAAYFCASSPVIVQHNEQFFGPGTRLTVL.

This clone turned up a few times. This sequence joins TRBV7-9 and TRBJ1-1; no clear D gene. The germline V and J ends were trimmed by 5 bases and 1 base, with 5 bases remaining between them. The CDR3 contains 12 residues. The germline CDR1 and CDR2 sequences are SEHNR and FQNEAQ (reference sequence). The CDR3 sequence: CASSPTNTEAFF. DNA of the CDR3: TGTGCCAGCAGCCCTACGAACACTGAAGCTTTCTTT.

This chain connects TRBV29-1 to TRBJ1-4, with unresolved D. V was cut by 4 bases and J by 0 bases, with 3 bases left in between. CDR1 and CDR2 (germline): SQVTM, ANQGSEA. The CDR3 is 12 amino acids. DNA of the CDR3: TGCAGCGTTGCCGCAACTAATGAAAAACTGTTTTTT. This gives the protein CSVAATNEKLFF.

V and J are TRBV5-1 and TRBJ2-1; D is uncertain. The germline CDR1 and CDR2 sequences are SGHRS and YFSETQ. The CDR3 spans 14 residues. V was clipped by 3 bases and J by 0 bases, with 7 bases between them. In DNA form, the CDR3 reads TGCGCCAGCAGCTCTGACACCTCCTACAATGAGCAGTTCTTC. This sequence encodes CASSSDTSYNEQFF.

The CDR3 region is CASTPGGPNEQFF. In DNA form, the CDR3 reads TGTGCCAGCACCCCTGGGGGCCCCAATGAGCAGTTCTTC. J is TRBJ2-1 and V is TRBV2; a weak D match, TRBD1 (6 bases). Germline-derived CDR1 and CDR2 are SNHLY and FYNNEI. V was cut by 7 bases and J by 6 bases, with 13 bases left in between. The CDR3 covers 13 residues.

This rearrangement joins TRBV7-2 to TRBJ1-5; 11 bases fit TRBD1. Germline CDR1 and CDR2: SGHTA and FQGNSA. V was clipped by 6 bases and J by 0 bases; unmatched bases: 10. The CDR3 is made up of 18 amino acids. DNA for the CDR3: TGTGCCAGCAGTTCCGGGACAGGGGGACCATATAGCAATCAGCCCCAGCATTTT. It is translated as CASSSGTGGPYSNQPQHF.

The chain employs TRBV5-1 and TRBJ1-1; 8 bases map to TRBD1. The V gene's germline CDR1 is SGHRS and CDR2 YFSETQ. Trimming removed 4 bases from V and 11 bases from J; junction bases left unmatched: 13. The CDR3 extends over 14 amino acids. The chain's CDR3 is CASSQTTGDTKAFF. The CDR3 nucleotides read TGCGCCAGCAGCCAAACGACAGGGGACACAAAGGCTTTCTTT.